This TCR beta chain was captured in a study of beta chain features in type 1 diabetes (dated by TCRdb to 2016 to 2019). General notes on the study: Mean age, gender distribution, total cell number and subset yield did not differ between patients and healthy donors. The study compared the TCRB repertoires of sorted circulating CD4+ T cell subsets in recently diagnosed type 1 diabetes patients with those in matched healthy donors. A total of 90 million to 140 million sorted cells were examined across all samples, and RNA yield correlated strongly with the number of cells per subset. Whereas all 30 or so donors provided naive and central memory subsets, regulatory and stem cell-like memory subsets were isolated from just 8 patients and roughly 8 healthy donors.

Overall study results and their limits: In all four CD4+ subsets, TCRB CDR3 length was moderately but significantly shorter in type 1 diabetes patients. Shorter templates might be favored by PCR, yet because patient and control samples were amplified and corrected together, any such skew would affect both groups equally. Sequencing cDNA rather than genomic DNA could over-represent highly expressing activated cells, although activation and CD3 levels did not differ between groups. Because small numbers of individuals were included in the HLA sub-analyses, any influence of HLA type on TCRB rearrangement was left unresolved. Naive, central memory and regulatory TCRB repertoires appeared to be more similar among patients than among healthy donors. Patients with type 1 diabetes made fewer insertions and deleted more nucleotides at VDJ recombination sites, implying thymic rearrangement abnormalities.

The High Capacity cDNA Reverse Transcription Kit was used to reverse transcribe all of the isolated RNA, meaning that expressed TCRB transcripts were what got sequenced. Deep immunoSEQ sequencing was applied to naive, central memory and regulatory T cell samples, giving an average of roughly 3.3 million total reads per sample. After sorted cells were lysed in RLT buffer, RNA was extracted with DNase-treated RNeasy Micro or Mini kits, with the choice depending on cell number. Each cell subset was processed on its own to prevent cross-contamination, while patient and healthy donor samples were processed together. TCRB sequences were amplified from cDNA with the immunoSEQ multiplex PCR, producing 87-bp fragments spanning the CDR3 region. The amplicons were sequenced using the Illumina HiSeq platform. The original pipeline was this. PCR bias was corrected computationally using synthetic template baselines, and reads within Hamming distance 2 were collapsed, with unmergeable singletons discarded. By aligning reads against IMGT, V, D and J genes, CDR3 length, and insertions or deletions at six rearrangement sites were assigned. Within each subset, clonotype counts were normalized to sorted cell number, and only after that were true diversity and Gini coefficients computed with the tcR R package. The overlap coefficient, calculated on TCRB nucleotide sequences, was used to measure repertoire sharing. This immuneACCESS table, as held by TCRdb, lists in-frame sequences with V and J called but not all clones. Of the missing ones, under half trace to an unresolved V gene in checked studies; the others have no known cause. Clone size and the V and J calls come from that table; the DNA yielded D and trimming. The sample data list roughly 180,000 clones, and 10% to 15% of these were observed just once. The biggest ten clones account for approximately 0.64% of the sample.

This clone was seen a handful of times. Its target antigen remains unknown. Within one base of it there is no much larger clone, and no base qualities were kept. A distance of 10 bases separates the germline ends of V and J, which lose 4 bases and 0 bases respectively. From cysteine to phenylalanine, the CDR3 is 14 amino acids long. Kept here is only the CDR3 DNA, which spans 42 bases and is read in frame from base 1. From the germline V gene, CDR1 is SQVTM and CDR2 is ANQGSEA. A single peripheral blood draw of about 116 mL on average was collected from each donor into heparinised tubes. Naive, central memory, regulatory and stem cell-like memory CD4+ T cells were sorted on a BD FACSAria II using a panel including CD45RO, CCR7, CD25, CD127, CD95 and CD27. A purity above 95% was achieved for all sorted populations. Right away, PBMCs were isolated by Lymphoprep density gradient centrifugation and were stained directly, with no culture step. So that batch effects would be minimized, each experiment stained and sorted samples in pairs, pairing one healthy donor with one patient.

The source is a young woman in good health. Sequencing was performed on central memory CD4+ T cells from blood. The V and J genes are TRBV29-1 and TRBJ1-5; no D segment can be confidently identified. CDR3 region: CSVAQTNSNQPQHF. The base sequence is TGCAGCGTTGCCCAGACAAATAGCAATCAGCCCCAGCATTTT.